Detailed here is one TCR beta chain. This CDR3 has 13 residues. Trimming shortened V by 2 bases and J by 3 bases, and 7 bases separated the two germline ends. Germline lookup yields CDR1 MNHEY and CDR2 SVGAGI. The entry originates in a study of CD8+ T cells in alopecia areata. The sequencing template was cDNA reverse transcribed from extracted RNA. Profiled with immunoSEQ multiplex PCR; TCRdb holds only in-frame clones, not every one. In the table there are some 160,000 clones, about 71% of which are singletons. Treatment denoted: oral pan-JAK inhibitor, 5-10 mg twice daily. The rearrangement uses TRBV6-5 and TRBJ2-5; D is unresolved. The sequencing here drew on CD4+ T cells sorted from blood, taken at week 4, from a patient treated with tofacitinib. This clonotype was obtained from a human donor with alopecia areata. The CDR3 loop reads CASSYAAKETQYF. Here the CDR3 DNA reads TGTGCCAGCAGTTACGCAGCAAAAGAGACCCAGTACTTC.